Listed here are 15 T cell receptor beta chains from one sample, sequenced in a study of blood T cell repertoires in COVID-19. Profiling relied on immunoSEQ multiplex PCR, and the TCRdb table lists in-frame clones only, not all of them. The repertoire includes 200,000 to 250,000 clones, approximately 91% of them detected once, and roughly 2.5% sits in the top ten. The specimen sequenced was peripheral blood. The receptor source for this set is a woman aged 55-70 years with acute or convalescent COVID-19.

The chain is built from TRBV5-1 and TRBJ1-6; perhaps TRBD1 as D (6 bases). V lost 5 bases, J lost 5 bases, and 14 bases lay in between. The CDR3 covers 15 residues. The V gene's germline CDR1 is SGHRS and CDR2 YFSETQ. The CDR3: CASRPLTGDNSPLHF. CDR3 bases: TGCGCCAGCAGACCCTTGACAGGTGATAATTCACCCCTCCACTTT. Looking up the rest from reference TRBV5-1 and TRBJ1-6 gives the full variable domain: KAGVTQTPRYLIKTRGQQVTLSCSPISGHRSVSWYQQTPGQGLQFLFEYFSETQRNKGNFPGRFSGRQFSNSRSEMNVSTLELGDSALYLCASRPLTGDNSPLHFGNGTRLTVT.

V gene TRBV30 combines with J gene TRBJ2-7; TRBD2 is a possible D gene (5 bases). Trimming shortened V by 3 bases and J by 3 bases, and 18 bases separated the two germline ends. Per the germline V gene, CDR1 is GTSNPN and CDR2 is SVGIG (reference sequence). This CDR3 is built from 15 residues. The CDR3 reads CAWRTAWTSLYEQYF. CDR3 nucleotide sequence: TGTGCCTGGAGAACAGCGTGGACTTCGCTCTACGAGCAGTACTTC.

This chain links TRBV6-5 with TRBJ1-6; TRBD1 matches 9 bases. The junction had 11 bases not matched to a gene; V was cut back by 8 bases and J by 9 bases. This CDR3 has 15 amino acids. Germline V gene lookup returns CDR1 MNHEY and CDR2 SVGAGI. As DNA, the CDR3 is TGTGCCAGCCTCGGCACCCGGGACAGGGCTTCACCCCTCCACTTT. Translated, it gives CASLGTRDRASPLHF.

The CDR3 loop is CASSLVGRDTEAFF. The DNA of the CDR3 is TGTGCCAGCAGCCTTGTAGGGCGGGACACTGAAGCTTTCTTT. The chain carries TRBV6-5 and TRBJ1-1; D not resolved. V dropped 6 bases and J dropped 3 bases, with 14 bases sitting between them. CDR1 is MNHEY, CDR2 SVGAGI, per germline. This CDR3 has 14 amino acids.

The chain is built from TRBV30 and TRBJ1-5; no clear D. This CDR3 is built from 15 residues. Per germline, CDR1 GTSNPN and CDR2 SVGIG (reference sequence). Trimming removed 1 base from V and 4 bases from J, with 14 bases in between. The CDR3 is CAWSEERGGNQPQHF. CDR3 bases: TGTGCCTGGAGTGAGGAGAGAGGTGGGAATCAGCCCCAGCATTTT. Supplemented by reference TRBV30 and TRBJ1-5, the full variable domain reads SQTIHQWPATLVQPVGSPLSLECTVEGTSNPNLYWYRQAAGRGLQLLFYSVGIGQISSEVPQNLSASRPQDRQFILSSKKLLLSDSGFYLCAWSEERGGNQPQHFGDGTRLSIL.

The J gene is TRBJ1-2, the V gene TRBV11-2, with 7 nucleotides matching TRBD1. Unmatched junction bases numbered 5, after V lost 0 bases and J lost 7 bases. Germline loops: CDR1 SGHAT, CDR2 FQNNGV. The length of the CDR3 is 14 residues. CDR3 sequence: CASSLDPGGSGYTF. The CDR3 coding sequence is TGTGCCAGCAGCTTAGATCCAGGGGGAAGTGGCTACACCTTC. Full variable domain (rest looked up from reference TRBV11-2 and TRBJ1-2): EAGVAQSPRYKIIEKRQSVAFWCNPISGHATLYWYQQILGQGPKLLIQFQNNGVVDDSQLPKDRFSAERLKGVDSTLKIQPAKLEDSAVYLCASSLDPGGSGYTFGSGTRLTVV.

This rearrangement joins TRBV10-3 to TRBJ2-3; D may be TRBD2 (6 bases). The CDR3 has 15 residues. The V gene lost 2 bases and the J gene lost 1 base, with 10 bases spanning the gap. CDR1 and CDR2 (germline): ENHRY, SYGVKD. The CDR3: CAISERDFGTDTQYF. CDR3 bases: TGTGCCATCAGTGAGCGGGACTTCGGCACAGATACGCAGTATTTT.

The J gene is TRBJ1-2, the V gene TRBV28, with D possibly matching TRBD1 (6 bases). Germline V gene sequence: CDR1 MDHEN, CDR2 SYDVKM. Trimming took off 3 bases at V and 8 bases at J, with 10 bases between the two ends. The CDR3 has 12 amino acids. The CDR3 sequence: CASSLQGYGYTF. CDR3 DNA: TGTGCCAGCAGTTTGCAGGGGTACGGCTACACCTTC.

The rearrangement uses TRBV27 and TRBJ2-7; 9 positions match TRBD1. The V gene's germline CDR1 is MNHEY and CDR2 SMNVEV (reference sequence). J lost 0 bases, V lost 0 bases, and 18 bases had no gene match. The CDR3 is 21 amino acids. DNA of the CDR3: TGTGCCAGCAGTTTATCGACAGGGGGATTGGGTAGCGGCACCCACTCCTACGAGCAGTACTTC. Protein: CASSLSTGGLGSGTHSYEQYF.

The rearrangement links TRBV19 to TRBJ1-4; TRBD1 is a possible D gene (6 bases). The germline V gene has CDR1 LNHDA and CDR2 SQIVND (reference sequence). Trimming left V 3 bases short and J 7 bases short, with 15 bases between. The CDR3 consists of 15 residues. This CDR3 is CASSMELGRGEKLFF. The CDR3 bases are TGTGCCAGTAGTATGGAGTTGGGCAGGGGTGAAAAACTGTTTTTT. Based on the CDR3 plus reference TRBV19 and TRBJ1-4, the full variable domain is DGGITQSPKYLFRKEGQNVTLSCEQNLNHDAMYWYRQDPGQGLRLIYYSQIVNDFQKGDIAEGYSVSREKKESFPLTVTSAQKNPTAFYLCASSMELGRGEKLFFGSGTQLSVL.

The genes are TRBV4-3 and TRBJ2-3; 11 bases match TRBD2. The germline V gene has CDR1 LGHNA and CDR2 YSLEER. Losses at the gene ends were 0 bases for V and 0 bases for J; bases not matched to a gene: 8. The CDR3 totals 19 residues. CDR3 in amino acids: CASSQDWASGGTSTDTQYF. The CDR3 DNA follows: TGCGCCAGCAGCCAAGATTGGGCTAGCGGGGGGACTAGCACAGATACGCAGTATTTT.

The table lists this clone with a few counts. The genes are TRBV11-2 and TRBJ2-1, with 13 bases fitting TRBD2. V shed 5 bases and J 5 bases; nucleotides not matched to a gene: 6. CDR3 length: 16 residues. Germline V gene sequence: CDR1 SGHAT, CDR2 FQNNGV. The CDR3 region is CASSRTGTSGDNEQFF. For the CDR3, the DNA is TGTGCCAGCAGCCGTACCGGGACTAGCGGGGACAATGAGCAGTTCTTC.

The genes are TRBV1 and TRBJ2-2; whether TRBD2, the table's D call, matches the DNA was not checked. TRBV1 is reported as a pseudogene. This CDR3 contains 16 residues. The CDR3 sequence: CTSSQALAGAAGELFF. The CDR3 DNA reads TGCACCAGCAGCCAGGCACTAGCGGGAGCCGCCGGGGAGCTGTTTTTT.

This clone has a handful of counts. This chain joins TRBV5-1 and TRBJ1-1; D is uncertain. Germline assignment: CDR1 SGHRS and CDR2 YFSETQ. The CDR3 contains 15 residues. The V end was cut by 0 bases, the J end by 0 bases, with 9 bases between. CDR3 amino acids: CASSLDLTVNTEAFF. The CDR3 DNA follows: TGCGCCAGCAGCTTGGACCTAACAGTGAACACTGAAGCTTTCTTT.

The rearrangement links TRBV18 to TRBJ1-1; 7 nucleotides match TRBD1. Trimming removed 6 bases from V and 3 bases from J; junction bases left unmatched: 7. This CDR3 spans 14 amino acids. The V gene's germline CDR1 is KGHSH and CDR2 LQKENI. CDR3 protein: CASSVGQIDTEAFF. CDR3 coding DNA: TGTGCCAGCTCGGTGGGACAGATAGACACTGAAGCTTTCTTT. The whole variable domain, filled in from reference TRBV18 and TRBJ1-1, reads NAGVMQNPRHLVRRRGQEARLRCSPMKGHSHVYWYRQLPEEGLKFMVYLQKENIIDESGMPKERFSAEFPKEGPSILRIQQVVRGDSAAYFCASSVGQIDTEAFFGQGTRLTVV.